The T cell receptor (beta chain) under discussion was sequenced for a study of shared clonotypes between healthy human individuals. Turning to the study itself: Researchers assigned three CD4 naive, three CD4 memory, two CD8 naive and one CD8 memory plate to each donor. General study findings and limits: Among donors, sharing of clonotypes was expected to be affected by sequencing depth.

Genomic DNA of every subset was divided equally among multiple immunoSEQ plates. Profiling relied on immunoSEQ multiplex PCR, and the TCRdb table lists in-frame clones only, not all of them. The data hold over a million clones, with roughly 70% observed a single time. The donor population consisted of healthy HIV-negative adults with no recent acute infections or vaccinations. CDR1 is SGHAT and CDR2 is FQNNGV in the germline V gene. CDR3 length: 15 residues. The V and J ends lost 5 bases and 4 bases, in that order; junction bases with no gene match: 8. In this sample, this clone turned up once. What it binds is unknown.

The sample was memory CD4+ T cells sorted from blood. Described subset: CD45RA-negative fraction. This rearrangement joins TRBV11-2 to TRBJ1-1; 9 positions agree with TRBD1. The TCR comes from a man younger than 30 in good health. CDR3 nucleotides: TGTGCCAGCAGCCCGCGACAGGGGGGGAGCACTGAAGCTTTCTTT. Protein product: CASSPRQGGSTEAFF.